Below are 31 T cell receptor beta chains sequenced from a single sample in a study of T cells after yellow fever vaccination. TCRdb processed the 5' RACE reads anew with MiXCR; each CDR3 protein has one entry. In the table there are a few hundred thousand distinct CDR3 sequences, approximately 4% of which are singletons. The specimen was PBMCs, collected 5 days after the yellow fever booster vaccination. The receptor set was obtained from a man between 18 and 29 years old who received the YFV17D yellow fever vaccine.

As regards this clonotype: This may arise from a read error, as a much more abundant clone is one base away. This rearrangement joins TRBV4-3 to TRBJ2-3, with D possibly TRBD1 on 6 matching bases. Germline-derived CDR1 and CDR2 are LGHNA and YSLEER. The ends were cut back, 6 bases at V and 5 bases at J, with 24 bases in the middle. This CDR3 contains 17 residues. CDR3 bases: TGCGCCAGCAGATACTCCAGGGGCACCCTTGGCAGAGATACGCAGTATTTT. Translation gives CASRYSRGTLGRDTQYF.

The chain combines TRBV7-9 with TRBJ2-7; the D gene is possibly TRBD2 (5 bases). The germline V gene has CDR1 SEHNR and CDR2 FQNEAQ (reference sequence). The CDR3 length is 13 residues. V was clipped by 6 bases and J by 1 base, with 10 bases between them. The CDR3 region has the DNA TGTGCCAGCAGTTCTAGAGGGTCCTACGAGCAGTACGTC. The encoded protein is CASSSRGSYEQYV.

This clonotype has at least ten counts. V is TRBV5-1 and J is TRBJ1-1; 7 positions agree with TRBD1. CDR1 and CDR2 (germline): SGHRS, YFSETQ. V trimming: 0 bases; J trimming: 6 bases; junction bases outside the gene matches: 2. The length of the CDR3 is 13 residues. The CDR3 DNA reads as TGCGCCAGCAGCTTGGTTCAGGGGGCTGAAGCTTTCTTT. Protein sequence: CASSLVQGAEAFF.

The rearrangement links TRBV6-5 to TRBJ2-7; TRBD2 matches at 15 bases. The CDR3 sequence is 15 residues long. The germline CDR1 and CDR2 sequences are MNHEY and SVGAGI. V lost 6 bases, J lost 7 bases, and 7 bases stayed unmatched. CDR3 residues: CASRGTSGGPGEQYV. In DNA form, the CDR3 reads TGTGCCAGCAGAGGGACTAGCGGGGGGCCGGGGGAGCAGTACGTC.

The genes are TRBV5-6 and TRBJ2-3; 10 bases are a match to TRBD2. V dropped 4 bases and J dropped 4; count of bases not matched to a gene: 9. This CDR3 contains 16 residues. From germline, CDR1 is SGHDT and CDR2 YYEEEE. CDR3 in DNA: TGTGCCAGCAGCACTAAGCGGGGGGGCCAGGCAGATACGCAGTATTTT. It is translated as CASSTKRGGQADTQYF.

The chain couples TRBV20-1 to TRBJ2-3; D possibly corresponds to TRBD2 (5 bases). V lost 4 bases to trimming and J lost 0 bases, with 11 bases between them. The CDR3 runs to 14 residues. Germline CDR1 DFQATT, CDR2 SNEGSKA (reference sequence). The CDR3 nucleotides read TGCAGTGCTACCTGGGAGCGGAGCACAGATACGCAGTATTTT. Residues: CSATWERSTDTQYF.

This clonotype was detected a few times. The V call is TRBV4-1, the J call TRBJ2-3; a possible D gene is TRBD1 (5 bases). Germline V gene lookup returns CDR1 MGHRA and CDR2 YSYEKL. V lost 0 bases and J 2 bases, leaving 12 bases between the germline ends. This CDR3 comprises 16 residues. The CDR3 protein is CASSQDRGSITDTQYF. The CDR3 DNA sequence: TGCGCCAGCAGCCAAGATAGGGGCAGTATCACAGATACGCAGTATTTT.

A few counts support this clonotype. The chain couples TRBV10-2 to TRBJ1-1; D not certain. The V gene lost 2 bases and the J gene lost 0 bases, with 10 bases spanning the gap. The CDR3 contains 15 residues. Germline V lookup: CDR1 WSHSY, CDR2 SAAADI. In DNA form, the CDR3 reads TGCGCCAGCAGTGAGCTGGGAGCGATGAACACTGAAGCTTTCTTT. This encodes CASSELGAMNTEAFF.

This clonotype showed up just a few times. The CDR3 spells CSARVGGAFETQYF. The CDR3 region has the DNA TGCAGTGCTAGAGTTGGCGGAGCCTTTGAGACCCAGTACTTC. The V call is TRBV20-1, the J call TRBJ2-5; D remains unclear. The germline V and J ends were trimmed by 1 base and 5 bases, with 14 bases remaining between them. CDR1 and CDR2 from the germline V gene are DFQATT and SNEGSKA (reference sequence). CDR3 length: 14 residues.

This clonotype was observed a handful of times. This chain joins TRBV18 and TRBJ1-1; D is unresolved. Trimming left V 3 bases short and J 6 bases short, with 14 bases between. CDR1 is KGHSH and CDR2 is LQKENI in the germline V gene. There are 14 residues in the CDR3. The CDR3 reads CASSPGSGISEAFF. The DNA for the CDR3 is TGTGCCAGCTCACCGGGCAGCGGTATCTCTGAAGCTTTCTTT.

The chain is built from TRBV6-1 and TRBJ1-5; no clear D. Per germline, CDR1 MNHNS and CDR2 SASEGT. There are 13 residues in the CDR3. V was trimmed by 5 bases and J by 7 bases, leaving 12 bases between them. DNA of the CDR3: TGTGCCAGCAGTCCAGTCGCTCAACAGCCCCAGCATTTT. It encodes CASSPVAQQPQHF.

CDR3 loop: CASRTSGGPSYEQYV. The CDR3 bases are TGTGCCAGCAGGACTAGCGGGGGGCCCTCCTACGAGCAGTACGTC. This sequence joins TRBV2 and TRBJ2-7; 13 bases map to TRBD2. The CDR3 extends over 15 amino acids. Germline lookup yields CDR1 SNHLY and CDR2 FYNNEI. Trimming removed 6 bases from V and 0 bases from J; junction bases left unmatched: 2.

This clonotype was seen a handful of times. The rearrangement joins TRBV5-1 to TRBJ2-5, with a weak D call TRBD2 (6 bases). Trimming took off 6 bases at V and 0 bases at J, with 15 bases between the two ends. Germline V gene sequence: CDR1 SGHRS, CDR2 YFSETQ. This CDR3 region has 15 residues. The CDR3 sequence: CASNPVGLNQETQYF. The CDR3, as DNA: TGCGCCAGCAACCCAGTGGGACTGAACCAAGAGACCCAGTACTTC. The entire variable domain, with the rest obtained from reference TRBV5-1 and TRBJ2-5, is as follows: KAGVTQTPRYLIKTRGQQVTLSCSPISGHRSVSWYQQTPGQGLQFLFEYFSETQRNKGNFPGRFSGRQFSNSRSEMNVSTLELGDSALYLCASNPVGLNQETQYFGPGTRLLVL.

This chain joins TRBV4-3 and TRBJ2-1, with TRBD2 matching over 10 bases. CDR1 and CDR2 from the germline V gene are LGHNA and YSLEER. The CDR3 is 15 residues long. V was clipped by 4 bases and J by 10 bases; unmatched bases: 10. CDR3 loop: CASSRESGGAGEQFF. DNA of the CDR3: TGCGCCAGCAGCCGTGAGAGCGGGGGGGCCGGGGAGCAGTTCTTC.

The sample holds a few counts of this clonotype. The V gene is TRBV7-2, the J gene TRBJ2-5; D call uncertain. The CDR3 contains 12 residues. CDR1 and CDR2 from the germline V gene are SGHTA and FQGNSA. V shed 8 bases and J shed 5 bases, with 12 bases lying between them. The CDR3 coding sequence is TGTGCCAGCGGCCTTTATACTGAGACCCAGTACTTC. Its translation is CASGLYTETQYF.

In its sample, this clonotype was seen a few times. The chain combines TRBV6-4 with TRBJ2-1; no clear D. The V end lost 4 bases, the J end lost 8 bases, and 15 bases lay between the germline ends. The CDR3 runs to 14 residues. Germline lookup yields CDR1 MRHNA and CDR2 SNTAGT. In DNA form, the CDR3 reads TGTGCCAGCAGTGTGAGCGTCTCTACGTATGAGCAGTTCTTC. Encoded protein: CASSVSVSTYEQFF.

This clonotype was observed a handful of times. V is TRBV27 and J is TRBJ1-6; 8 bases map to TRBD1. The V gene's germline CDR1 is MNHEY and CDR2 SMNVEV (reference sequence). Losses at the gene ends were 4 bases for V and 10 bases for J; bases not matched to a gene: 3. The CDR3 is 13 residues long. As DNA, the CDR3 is TGTGCCAGCAGTTCAACAGGGGGGTCACCCCTCCACTTT. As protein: CASSSTGGSPLHF.

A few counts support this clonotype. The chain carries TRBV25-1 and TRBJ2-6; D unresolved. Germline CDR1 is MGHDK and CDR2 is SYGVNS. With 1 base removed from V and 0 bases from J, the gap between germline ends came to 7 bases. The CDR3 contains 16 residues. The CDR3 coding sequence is TGTGCCAGCAGTGAATCCGGTTCCTCTGGGGCCAACGTCCTGACTTTC. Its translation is CASSESGSSGANVLTF.

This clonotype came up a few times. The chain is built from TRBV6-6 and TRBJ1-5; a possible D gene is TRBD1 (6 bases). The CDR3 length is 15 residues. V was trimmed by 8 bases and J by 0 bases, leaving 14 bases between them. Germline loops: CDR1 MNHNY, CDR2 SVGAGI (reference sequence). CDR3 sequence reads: CASGTRPNSNQPQHF. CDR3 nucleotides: TGTGCCAGCGGGACAAGACCTAATAGCAATCAGCCCCAGCATTTT.

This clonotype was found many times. In DNA form, the CDR3 reads TGTGCCAGCAGCAGCACAGGGGGCGAAGACGAGCAGTACTTC. This gives the protein CASSSTGGEDEQYF. V gene TRBV21-1 combines with J gene TRBJ2-7; TRBD1, the D gene given by the table, was not confirmed from the DNA. TRBV21-1 is termed a pseudogene. CDR3 length equals 14 residues.

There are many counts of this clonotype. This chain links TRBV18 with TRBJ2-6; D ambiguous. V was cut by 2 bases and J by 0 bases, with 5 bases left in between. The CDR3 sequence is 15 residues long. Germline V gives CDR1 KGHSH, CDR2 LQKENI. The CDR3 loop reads CASSPVASGANVLTF. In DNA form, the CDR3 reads TGTGCCAGCTCACCAGTGGCCTCTGGGGCCAACGTCCTGACTTTC.

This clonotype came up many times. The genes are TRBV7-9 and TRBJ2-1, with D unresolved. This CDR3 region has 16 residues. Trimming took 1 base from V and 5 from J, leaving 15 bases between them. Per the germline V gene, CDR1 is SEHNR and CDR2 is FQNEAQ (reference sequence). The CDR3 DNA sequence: TGTGCCAGCAGCTTAGGGTATCCGTTCCCCCACAATGAGCAGTTCTTC. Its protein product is CASSLGYPFPHNEQFF.

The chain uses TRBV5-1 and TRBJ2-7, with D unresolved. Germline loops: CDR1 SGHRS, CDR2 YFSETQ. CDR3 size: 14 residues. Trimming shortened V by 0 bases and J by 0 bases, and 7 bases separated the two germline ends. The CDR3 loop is CASSLAGPSYEQYV. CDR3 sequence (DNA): TGCGCCAGCAGCTTGGCCGGGCCCTCCTACGAGCAGTACGTC.

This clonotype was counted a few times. The CDR3 reads CASSDRQNYEQYV. CDR3 in DNA: TGTGCCAGCAGTGACCGGCAGAACTACGAGCAGTACGTC. This chain connects TRBV28 to TRBJ2-7, with D unclear. With 5 bases removed from V and 3 bases from J, the gap between germline ends came to 11 bases. The germline V gene has CDR1 MDHEN and CDR2 SYDVKM. CDR3 size: 13 residues.

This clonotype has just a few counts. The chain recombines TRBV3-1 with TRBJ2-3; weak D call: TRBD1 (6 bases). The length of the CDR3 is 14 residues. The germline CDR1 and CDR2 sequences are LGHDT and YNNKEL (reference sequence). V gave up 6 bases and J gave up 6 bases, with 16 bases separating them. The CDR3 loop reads CASSQGWGRDTQYF. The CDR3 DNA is TGTGCCAGCAGTCAGGGGTGGGGGCGTGATACGCAGTATTTT.

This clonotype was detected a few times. The CDR3 reads CASSLGVDNEQFF. In DNA form, the CDR3 reads TGTGCCAGCAGCCTAGGGGTGGACAATGAGCAGTTCTTC. V gene TRBV7-6 combines with J gene TRBJ2-1, with D possibly TRBD1 on 5 matching bases. The germline V gene encodes CDR1 SGHVS and CDR2 FNYEAQ. CDR3 length equals 13 residues. V lost 5 bases to trimming and J lost 5 bases, with 10 bases between them.

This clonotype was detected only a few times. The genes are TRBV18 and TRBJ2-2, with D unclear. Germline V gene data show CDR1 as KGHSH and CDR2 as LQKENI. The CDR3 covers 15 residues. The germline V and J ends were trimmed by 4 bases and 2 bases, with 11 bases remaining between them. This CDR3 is CASSRAGFNTGELFF. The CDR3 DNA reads TGTGCCAGCTCACGCGCAGGCTTTAACACCGGGGAGCTGTTTTTT.

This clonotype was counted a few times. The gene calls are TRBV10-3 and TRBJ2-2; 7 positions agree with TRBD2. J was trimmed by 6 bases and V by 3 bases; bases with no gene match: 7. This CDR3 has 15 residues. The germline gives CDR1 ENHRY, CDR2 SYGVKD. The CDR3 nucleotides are TGTGCCATCAGTGAACTTGGACTAGAACCCGGGGAGCTGTTTTTT. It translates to CAISELGLEPGELFF.

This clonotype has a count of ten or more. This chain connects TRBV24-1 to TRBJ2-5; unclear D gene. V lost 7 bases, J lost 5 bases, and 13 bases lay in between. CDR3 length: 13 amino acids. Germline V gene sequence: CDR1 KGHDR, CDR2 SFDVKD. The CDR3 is CATSGSVVETQYF. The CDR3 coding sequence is TGTGCCACCAGCGGTAGTGTGGTGGAGACCCAGTACTTC.

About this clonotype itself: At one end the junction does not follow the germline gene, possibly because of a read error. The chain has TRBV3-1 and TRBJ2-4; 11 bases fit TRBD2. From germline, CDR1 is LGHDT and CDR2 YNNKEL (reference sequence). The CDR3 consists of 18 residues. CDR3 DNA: TGTGCCAGCACCCAACAGTTCCTAGCGGGGGGAGCCAAAAACATTCAGTACTTC. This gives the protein CASTQQFLAGGAKNIQYF.

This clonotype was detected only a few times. CDR3: CASSLVDRGNTIYF. CDR3 DNA sequence: TGTGCCAGCAGCTTAGTGGATAGGGGAAACACCATATATTTT. V and J are TRBV7-2 and TRBJ1-3; D remains unclear. The germline V gene has CDR1 SGHTA and CDR2 FQGNSA. CDR3 size: 14 residues. Trimming removed 1 base from V and 4 bases from J, with 8 bases in between.